The source of this T cell receptor beta chain is a study of cytotoxic CD8 clonotypes in ibrutinib-treated CLL. This CDR3 contains 15 residues. Trimming shortened V by 0 bases and J by 6 bases, and 12 bases separated the two germline ends. Germline lookup yields CDR1 SGHTA and CDR2 FQGNSA. In its sample, this clone was seen a few times. Deep sequencing aimed at 1 in 200,000 to 1 in 1 million T cells' resolution. Assay used: immunoSEQ multiplex PCR; TCRdb lists only in-frame clones, some missing. The top ten hold roughly 4.7% of the sample, which has some 130,000 clones, roughly 76% seen once. The genes are TRBV7-2 and TRBJ1-5; D remains ambiguous. This clonotype originated in a human donor with chronic lymphocytic leukemia. The starting material was PBMCs, obtained after 24 months of ibrutinib treatment. Here the CDR3 DNA reads TGTGCCAGCAGCTTAGCGCTTTTCGGGTTTCAGCCCCAGCATTTT. It translates to CASSLALFGFQPQHF.